Presented here are 13 T cell receptor beta chains from one specimen sequenced in a study of blood T cell repertoires in COVID-19 (dated by TCRdb to about 2020). Library prep was done by the immunoSEQ multiplex PCR assay. The source is immuneACCESS, and TCRdb retained only in-frame sequences with V and J called. Part of the clones is not carried over; for the studies checked, unresolved V genes explain less than half of this, and the remainder is unexplained. This sample lists 200,000 or so clones; roughly 79% were detected once. 9% to 15% of the sample goes to the ten largest clones. Sequenced input: peripheral blood. All receptors come from a woman of 80 years or more with COVID-19, enrolled during active disease.

The chain's CDR3 is CASKTGNIAYEQYF. CDR3 in DNA: TGTGCCAGCAAAACAGGGAATATCGCCTACGAGCAGTACTTC. The chain joins TRBV6-5 to TRBJ2-7; TRBD1 is a possible D gene (6 bases). The CDR3 length is 14 residues. V was trimmed by 7 bases and J by 2 bases, leaving 15 bases between them. Germline assignment: CDR1 MNHEY and CDR2 SVGAGI.

Comments on this clone: Other DNA sequences in the same sample also yield this CDR3. V usage is TRBV4-3 and J usage is TRBJ2-7, with 10 bases that match TRBD1. The CDR3 loop spans 14 amino acids. CDR1 and CDR2 from the germline V gene are LGHNA and YSLEER. V dropped 4 bases and J dropped 2; count of bases not matched to a gene: 2. CDR3 in amino acids: CASSPGQGAYEQYF. DNA of the CDR3: TGCGCCAGCAGCCCTGGACAGGGGGCCTACGAGCAGTACTTC.

This chain uses TRBV7-2 with TRBJ2-1, with TRBD2 as a possible D gene (6 bases). The germline V gene encodes CDR1 SGHTA and CDR2 FQGNSA. The V end lost 4 bases, the J end lost 6 bases, and 13 bases lay between the germline ends. The length of the CDR3 is 14 residues. For the CDR3, the DNA is TGTGCCAGCAGCTGGATTGAAGCGGGCAATGAGCAGTTCTTC. Its translation is CASSWIEAGNEQFF.

The CDR3 protein is CASRSDRGRSYEQYF. CDR3 DNA: TGTGCCAGCAGATCCGACAGGGGACGGTCCTACGAGCAGTACTTC. The chain combines TRBV6-5 with TRBJ2-7, with TRBD1 matching over 8 bases. Germline V lookup: CDR1 MNHEY, CDR2 SVGAGI. V lost 6 bases to trimming and J lost 1 base; unmatched junction nucleotides: 8. The CDR3 covers 15 residues.

The chain couples TRBV6-5 to TRBJ2-6; D not resolved. Germline lookup yields CDR1 MNHEY and CDR2 SVGAGI. Trimming removed 0 bases from V and 4 bases from J, with 4 bases in between. The CDR3 sequence is 14 residues long. The CDR3 DNA sequence: TGTGCCAGCAGTTACTCGAGGGGGGCCAACGTCCTGACTTTC. Amino acid sequence: CASSYSRGANVLTF.

The chain uses TRBV18 and TRBJ1-1; 7 bases line up with TRBD1. V trimming: 5 bases; J trimming: 4 bases; junction bases outside the gene matches: 7. The CDR3 spans 14 residues. Germline V gene sequence: CDR1 KGHSH, CDR2 LQKENI. The CDR3 nucleotides are TGTGCCAGCTCAACAGGGGAGTGGGGCACTGAAGCTTTCTTT. Translated, it gives CASSTGEWGTEAFF.

This clone was found a few times. This chain links TRBV12-3 or TRBV12-4 with TRBJ1-3, with D unresolved. CDR3 length: 11 amino acids. The V end lost 6 bases, the J end lost 3 bases, and 3 bases lay between the germline ends. Here the CDR3 DNA reads TGTGCCAGCAGCCTTGGAAACACCATATATTTT. It translates to CASSLGNTIYF.

The CDR3 DNA follows: TGTGCCAGCAGCATAGCGGGGGGAGACTACGAGCAGTACTTC. The encoded protein is CASSIAGGDYEQYF. The J gene is TRBJ2-7, the V gene TRBV3-1 (or the pseudogene TRBV3-2), with TRBD2 matching 10 bases. The CDR3 totals 14 residues. After removal of 5 bases from V and 3 bases from J, the junction contained 4 bases not matched to a gene. The germline gives CDR1 LGHDT, CDR2 YNNKEL (reference sequence).

The chain couples TRBV5-1 to TRBJ2-3; 8 nucleotides agree with TRBD2. The V gene end was trimmed by 1 base and the J gene end by 1 base; junction bases not matched to a gene: 8. Germline V CDR1 and CDR2: SGHRS, YFSETQ. The CDR3 extends over 17 amino acids. CDR3 DNA: TGCGCCAGCAGCTTGTACGGGGGGGCTCTTGGCACAGATACGCAGTATTTT. Translated, it gives CASSLYGGALGTDTQYF.

The CDR3 region is CASSRQGGGDGYTF. CDR3 sequence (DNA): TGTGCCAGCAGCAGACAAGGAGGGGGCGATGGCTACACCTTC. The chain carries TRBV6-5 and TRBJ1-2; 7 bases are a match to TRBD1. This CDR3 is 14 amino acids long. CDR1 and CDR2 (germline): MNHEY, SVGAGI. Trimming removed 6 bases from V and 6 bases from J; junction bases left unmatched: 10.

The chain joins TRBV7-9 to TRBJ2-1, with D uncertain. The germline V gene has CDR1 SEHNR and CDR2 FQNEAQ (reference sequence). V was pared by 3 bases and J by 4 bases, with 13 bases between. The CDR3 totals 15 residues. CDR3 loop: CASSFFGFEYNEQFF. CDR3 nucleotide sequence: TGTGCCAGCAGCTTCTTCGGGTTCGAATACAATGAGCAGTTCTTC.

This chain uses TRBV10-3 with TRBJ1-5; TRBD1 is a possible D gene (5 bases). Germline loops: CDR1 ENHRY, CDR2 SYGVKD. The CDR3 has 12 amino acids. V was cut by 8 bases and J by 6 bases, with 11 bases left in between. The CDR3 loop is CAIGTGGQPQHF. The CDR3 coding sequence is TGTGCCATCGGGACTGGTGGTCAGCCCCAGCATTTT.

The rearrangement joins TRBV25-1 to TRBJ1-2, with D tentatively TRBD1 (6 bases). The CDR3 contains 12 residues. In germline, CDR1 is MGHDK, CDR2 SYGVNS. Trimming removed 8 bases at V and 4 bases at J, with 11 bases between. CDR3 amino acids: CASGGGGYGYTF. CDR3 nucleotide sequence: TGTGCCAGCGGAGGGGGGGGCTATGGCTACACCTTC.